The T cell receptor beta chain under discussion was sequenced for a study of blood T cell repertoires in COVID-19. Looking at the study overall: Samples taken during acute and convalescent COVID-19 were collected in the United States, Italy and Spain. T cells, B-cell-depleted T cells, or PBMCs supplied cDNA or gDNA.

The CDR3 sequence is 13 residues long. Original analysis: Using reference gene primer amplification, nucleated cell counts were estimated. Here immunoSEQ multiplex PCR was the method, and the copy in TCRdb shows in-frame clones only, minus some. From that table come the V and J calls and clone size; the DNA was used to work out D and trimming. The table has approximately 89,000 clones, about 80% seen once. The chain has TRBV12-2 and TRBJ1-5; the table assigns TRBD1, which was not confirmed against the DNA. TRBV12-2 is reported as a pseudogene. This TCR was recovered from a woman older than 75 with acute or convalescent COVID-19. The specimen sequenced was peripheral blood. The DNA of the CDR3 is TGTGCAAGTCGCTTAGGGACAGCTCAGCCCCAGCATTTT. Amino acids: CASRLGTAQPQHF.